What follows are 15 T cell receptor beta chains derived from one specimen sequenced in a study of T cell responses to AZD1222 COVID-19 vaccine. Measured with immunoSEQ multiplex PCR; TCRdb has only the in-frame clones, and not every one. There are 68,000 or so clones in the sample; around nine tenths occur only once, and 7.8% lies in the top ten. The sample here was peripheral blood, taken on day 0 of AZD1222 vaccination. These receptors all come from an adult in good health.

The J gene is TRBJ1-1, the V gene TRBV16; D unclear. Germline lookup yields CDR1 KGHSY and CDR2 FQNENV. The CDR3 extends over 14 amino acids. Trimming shortened V by 0 bases and J by 3 bases, and 8 bases separated the two germline ends. The CDR3 DNA reads as TGTGCCAGCAGCCAATCGAGGGAGGACACTGAAGCTTTCTTT. This translates into CASSQSREDTEAFF.

The CDR3 loop reads CASSSHGQGETQYF. The CDR3 coding sequence is TGTGCCAGCAGCTCCCACGGACAGGGAGAGACCCAGTACTTC. This chain joins TRBV11-3 and TRBJ2-5; TRBD1 aligns across 8 bases. In germline, CDR1 is SGHNT, CDR2 YENEEA. The CDR3 contains 14 residues. After removal of 4 bases from V and 4 bases from J, the junction contained 5 bases not matched to a gene.

This clone has just one count. The rearrangement joins TRBV7-8 to TRBJ1-6; no clear D gene. The length of the CDR3 is 13 residues. Trimming removed 1 base at V and 9 bases at J, with 7 bases between. From germline, CDR1 is SGHVS and CDR2 FQNEAQ. The CDR3 DNA reads as TGTGCCAGCAGCTTAGGAGGGAGTTCACCCCTCCACTTT. Amino acids: CASSLGGSSPLHF.

CDR3 nucleotides: TGTGCCAGCCGGACTAGCGGGAACGTTATTGGTTCCTACAATGAGCAGTTCTTC. Amino acid sequence: CASRTSGNVIGSYNEQFF. This chain links TRBV19 with TRBJ2-1; 12 bases line up with TRBD2. CDR3 length: 18 amino acids. Trimming removed 9 bases from V and 1 base from J; junction bases left unmatched: 13. Germline lookup yields CDR1 LNHDA and CDR2 SQIVND (reference sequence).

The V call is TRBV18, the J call TRBJ2-7; no firm D call. Germline values: CDR1 KGHSH, CDR2 LQKENI. V lost 2 bases, J lost 6 bases, and 8 bases lay in between. The CDR3 is 12 residues long. The CDR3, as DNA: TGTGCCAGCTCACCAACTGGGTCCGAGCAGTACTTC. It yields the protein CASSPTGSEQYF. Complete variable domain (other parts from reference TRBV18 and TRBJ2-7): NAGVMQNPRHLVRRRGQEARLRCSPMKGHSHVYWYRQLPEEGLKFMVYLQKENIIDESGMPKERFSAEFPKEGPSILRIQQVVRGDSAAYFCASSPTGSEQYFGPGTRLTVT.

The rearrangement joins TRBV20-1 to TRBJ2-7; 12 bases map to TRBD2. This CDR3 contains 14 residues. The trim removed 3 bases at V and 7 bases at J, leaving 7 bases unmatched. Germline V gene sequence: CDR1 DFQATT, CDR2 SNEGSKA (reference sequence). The CDR3 reads CSASRTSGMREQYF. The CDR3 DNA sequence: TGCAGTGCTAGTCGGACTAGCGGGATGAGAGAGCAGTACTTC.

This rearrangement joins TRBV30 to TRBJ1-5; 8 nucleotides line up with TRBD1. The trim removed 3 bases at V and 2 bases at J, leaving 6 bases unmatched. In germline, CDR1 is GTSNPN, CDR2 SVGIG (reference sequence). The CDR3 loop spans 15 amino acids. CDR3 nucleotides: TGTGCCTGGAGGCAGGGGGCAATAGGCAATCAGCCCCAGCATTTT. Translated, it gives CAWRQGAIGNQPQHF. Full variable domain (missing parts from reference TRBV30 and TRBJ1-5): SQTIHQWPATLVQPVGSPLSLECTVEGTSNPNLYWYRQAAGRGLQLLFYSVGIGQISSEVPQNLSASRPQDRQFILSSKKLLLSDSGFYLCAWRQGAIGNQPQHFGDGTRLSIL.

This clone was recorded only once. The chain combines TRBV7-2 with TRBJ2-7; TRBD2 matches 7 bases. Looked up from germline, CDR1 is SGHTA and CDR2 is FQGNSA. V shed 3 bases, J shed 7 bases, and the junction held 12 bases outside the gene matches. The CDR3 spans 15 residues. The CDR3 coding sequence is TGTGCCAGCAGCTTTTCGACGGGAGGCCCAGGTGAGCAGTACTTC. It is translated as CASSFSTGGPGEQYF.

The CDR3 DNA follows: TGTGCCAGCAGTGAAATCCTCGAGGACACTAACTATGGCTACACCTTC. It translates to CASSEILEDTNYGYTF. V gene TRBV6-1 combines with J gene TRBJ1-2; D is perhaps TRBD1 (5 bases). Germline values: CDR1 MNHNS, CDR2 SASEGT. The CDR3 extends over 16 amino acids. V shed 2 bases and J shed 0 bases, with 13 bases lying between them.

This chain links TRBV18 with TRBJ2-4; TRBD1 matches 7 bases. The CDR3 has 11 residues. Unmatched junction bases numbered 1, after V lost 2 bases and J lost 12 bases. From germline, CDR1 is KGHSH and CDR2 LQKENI. The CDR3 DNA is TGTGCCAGCTCACCAGGGGACAGTCAGTACTTC. This codes for CASSPGDSQYF.

The chain has TRBV18 and TRBJ1-5; a weak D match, TRBD1 (5 bases). Trimming shortened V by 4 bases and J by 5 bases, and 12 bases separated the two germline ends. The CDR3 loop spans 14 amino acids. Germline CDR1 KGHSH, CDR2 LQKENI. The DNA for the CDR3 is TGTGCCAGCTCACGAGGCGGAGGGGATCAGCCCCAGCATTTT. This translates into CASSRGGGDQPQHF.

This clone has just a few counts. The chain has TRBV5-8 and TRBJ1-1, with a possible D match to TRBD1 (5 bases). The CDR3 spans 15 residues. The V end lost 0 bases, the J end lost 1 base, and 10 bases lay between the germline ends. The germline V gene encodes CDR1 SGHTS and CDR2 YDEGEE. CDR3 amino acids: CASSLAGGENTEAFF. The CDR3, as DNA: TGTGCCAGCAGCTTGGCCGGAGGGGAGAACACTGAAGCTTTCTTT.

The chain carries TRBV19 and TRBJ2-1, with 8 bases aligning to TRBD2. The junction had 6 bases not matched to a gene; V was cut back by 2 bases and J by 6 bases. There are 15 residues in the CDR3. Per germline, CDR1 LNHDA and CDR2 SQIVND (reference sequence). CDR3 DNA: TGTGCCAGTAGTATATCGGGAGGGTTTGCCAATGAGCAGTTCTTC. It yields the protein CASSISGGFANEQFF.

A word on this clone: Distinct nucleotide sequences in the sample also encode this CDR3. This chain connects TRBV6-2 or TRBV6-3 to TRBJ1-5; D is unclear. This CDR3 is 14 amino acids long. Trimming removed 3 bases from V and 4 bases from J, with 10 bases in between. Germline values: CDR1 MNHEY, CDR2 SVGEGT. Written as DNA, the CDR3 is TGTGCCAGCAGTTATACCGCATCTAATCAGCCCCAGCATTTT. As protein: CASSYTASNQPQHF.

The chain employs TRBV24-1 and TRBJ2-1; a weak D match, TRBD2 (6 bases). With 7 bases removed from V and 7 bases from J, the gap between germline ends came to 13 bases. The CDR3 spans 13 residues. Germline V gene sequence: CDR1 KGHDR, CDR2 SFDVKD. In DNA, the CDR3 is TGTGCCACCAGCGATGGAGGAGGGAATGAGCAGTTCTTC. This translates into CATSDGGGNEQFF.